These 26 T cell receptor beta chains were sequenced from one sample in a study of cytomegalovirus exposure and HLA in healthy donors. The PCR ran on 60 Vbeta and 13 Jbeta primers. Using immunoSEQ multiplex PCR, the repertoire was profiled, and TCRdb retains in-frame clones only, with some absent. The table lists around 190,000 clones, 86% of them singletons, with less than 0.35% in the top ten. The sequenced sample consisted of PBMCs. These receptor sequences come from a woman aged 30 to 39 in good health and CMV-seronegative.

The chain is built from TRBV28 and TRBJ2-3; TRBD2 matches 14 bases. The V and J ends lost 4 bases and 5 bases, in that order; junction bases with no gene match: 5. The CDR3 is made up of 16 amino acids. The germline gives CDR1 MDHEN, CDR2 SYDVKM. The CDR3 spells CASSSRGTSGRDTQYF. As DNA, the CDR3 is TGTGCCAGCAGTTCGAGGGGGACTAGCGGGAGAGATACGCAGTATTTT. Full variable domain (outside the CDR3, taken from reference TRBV28 and TRBJ2-3): DVKVTQSSRYLVKRTGEKVFLECVQDMDHENMFWYRQDPGLGLRLIYFSYDVKMKEKGDIPEGYSVSREKKERFSLILESASTNQTSMYLCASSSRGTSGRDTQYFGPGTRLTVL.

The V and J genes are TRBV5-1 and TRBJ2-3; D assignment may be TRBD1 or TRBD2 (5 bases each). The CDR3 is made up of 14 amino acids. In germline, CDR1 is SGHRS, CDR2 YFSETQ. Trimming took off 4 bases at V and 5 bases at J, with 14 bases between the two ends. CDR3 residues: CASSMGPRGDTQYF. CDR3 nucleotide sequence: TGCGCCAGCAGCATGGGACCCCGCGGAGATACGCAGTATTTT.

Only a few counts were recorded for this clone. The V call is TRBV6-6, the J call TRBJ2-7; D perhaps matches TRBD1 (6 bases). The CDR3 has 15 residues. V lost 4 bases and J 5 bases, leaving 18 bases between the germline ends. Germline assignment: CDR1 MNHNY and CDR2 SVGAGI (reference sequence). The CDR3 nucleotides read TGTGCCAGCAGTTTCACGCTCGGGACAAGGAACGAGCAGTACTTC. Its protein is CASSFTLGTRNEQYF.

The chain joins TRBV19 to TRBJ2-1, with TRBD1 as a possible D gene (6 bases). The CDR3 is made up of 16 amino acids. Per the germline V gene, CDR1 is LNHDA and CDR2 is SQIVND (reference sequence). With 8 bases removed from V and 0 bases from J, the gap between germline ends came to 17 bases. CDR3 loop: CASSDRTPSSYNEQFF. CDR3 DNA: TGTGCCAGTTCTGACAGGACCCCGAGCTCCTACAATGAGCAGTTCTTC.

This chain joins TRBV4-2 and TRBJ2-3, with 7 bases lining up with TRBD2. Germline V gene sequence: CDR1 LGHNA, CDR2 YNFKEQ. CDR3 length: 15 residues. Trimming took 4 bases from V and 0 from J; bases not matched to a gene: 4. The CDR3 is CASSRLAASTDTQYF. Here the CDR3 DNA reads TGTGCCAGCAGCCGTCTAGCGGCTAGCACAGATACGCAGTATTTT.

The rearrangement joins TRBV11-2 to TRBJ2-2; TRBD1 matches at 7 bases. Per germline, CDR1 SGHAT and CDR2 FQNNGV. V shed 4 bases, J shed 2 bases, and the junction held 7 bases outside the gene matches. This CDR3 is built from 16 residues. CDR3 bases: TGTGCCAGCAGCTCCACAGGGGTGAGCAACACCGGGGAGCTGTTTTTT. It codes for CASSSTGVSNTGELFF.

This clone was found once. The chain combines TRBV4-2 with TRBJ2-1; 7 positions agree with TRBD2. J lost 0 bases, V lost 3 bases, and 20 bases had no gene match. CDR1 LGHNA and CDR2 YNFKEQ come from the germline V gene. CDR3 length: 21 amino acids. CDR3 sequence reads: CASSQDLPSRDYLSSYNEQFF. CDR3 coding DNA: TGTGCCAGCAGCCAGGATCTGCCGAGCCGGGACTACTTGAGCTCCTACAATGAGCAGTTCTTC.

The chain uses TRBV5-1 and TRBJ2-2, with 10 positions matching TRBD1. The CDR3 has 14 residues. CDR1 is SGHRS and CDR2 is YFSETQ in the germline V gene. V lost 3 bases and J lost 5; bases outside the gene matches: 1. The DNA of the CDR3 is TGCGCCAGCAGCTGGACAGGGGGGACCGGGGAGCTGTTTTTT. It yields the protein CASSWTGGTGELFF.

This chain joins TRBV29-1 and TRBJ1-1, with D possibly being TRBD1 (5 bases). Germline V lookup: CDR1 SQVTM, CDR2 ANQGSEA. CDR3 length equals 13 residues. V lost 8 bases to trimming and J lost 3 bases, with 16 bases between them. CDR3 loop: CSSQGLRHTEAFF. DNA of the CDR3: TGCAGCAGCCAGGGACTTCGTCACACTGAAGCTTTCTTT.

This clone was counted only a few times. The chain has TRBV9 and TRBJ1-2; D possibly corresponds to TRBD1 (5 bases). The ends were cut back, 3 bases at V and 9 bases at J, with 18 bases in the middle. Per the germline V gene, CDR1 is SGDLS and CDR2 is YYNGEE. CDR3 size: 14 residues. This CDR3 is CASSESRGYLSYTF. The CDR3 coding sequence is TGTGCCAGCAGCGAATCCCGGGGGTACCTGAGCTACACCTTC.

J is TRBJ1-2 and V is TRBV7-6; 7 bases agree with TRBD1. This CDR3 is 16 amino acids long. CDR1 is SGHVS and CDR2 is FNYEAQ in the germline V gene. Trimming took 0 bases from V and 4 from J; bases not matched to a gene: 8. The CDR3, as DNA: TGTGCCAGCAGCTTAGCGTCTAGCAGGGGGTCCTATGGCTACACCTTC. This gives the protein CASSLASSRGSYGYTF.

V and J are TRBV4-2 and TRBJ2-3; D not resolved. V shed 0 bases and J shed 2 bases, with 15 bases lying between them. The CDR3 has 17 residues. The germline V gene has CDR1 LGHNA and CDR2 YNFKEQ. The CDR3 loop is CASSQDPRQANTDTQYF. CDR3 nucleotides: TGTGCCAGCAGCCAAGATCCCCGGCAGGCGAACACAGATACGCAGTATTTT.

This clone was observed once. The chain employs TRBV28 and TRBJ2-5; tentative D call: TRBD1 (6 bases). V shed 2 bases and J shed 9 bases, with 7 bases lying between them. This CDR3 spans 11 amino acids. The germline CDR1 and CDR2 sequences are MDHEN and SYDVKM. The CDR3, as DNA: TGTGCCAGCAGTTTAGGACAGCCCCAGTACTTC. Its protein is CASSLGQPQYF.

For this clone: At one end the junction does not follow the germline gene, possibly because of a read error. The genes are TRBV4-2 and TRBJ2-3; TRBD2 agrees at 8 bases. Germline V gene lookup returns CDR1 LGHNA and CDR2 YNFKEQ. This CDR3 has 18 amino acids. This chain's CDR3 is CTSSQVRGGRGVTDTQYF. CDR3 sequence (DNA): TGTACCAGCAGCCAAGTCCGGGGGGGGAGAGGGGTTACAGATACGCAGTATTTT.

The J gene is TRBJ2-7, the V gene TRBV29-1; tentatively, D is TRBD1 (8 bases). The germline V and J ends were trimmed by 4 bases and 4 bases, with 20 bases remaining between them. Germline V gives CDR1 SQVTM, CDR2 ANQGSEA. The CDR3 contains 15 residues. This CDR3 is CSVALRGQGLYEQYF. CDR3 DNA: TGCAGCGTTGCTTTGCGCGGACAGGGACTATACGAGCAGTACTTC.

This clone has more than one count but fewer than ten. The chain is built from TRBV19 and TRBJ1-4, with D hard to call. The ends were cut back, 1 base at V and 5 bases at J, with 11 bases in the middle. CDR1 is LNHDA and CDR2 is SQIVND in the germline V gene (reference sequence). The CDR3 totals 15 residues. The CDR3 here is CASSIGSRLNEKLFF. In DNA, the CDR3 is TGTGCCAGTAGTATAGGTTCCAGGTTGAATGAAAAACTGTTTTTT.

This clone was picked up one time. The J gene is TRBJ1-2, the V gene TRBV6-1; D is ambiguous. CDR1 is MNHNS and CDR2 is SASEGT in the germline V gene. The CDR3 length is 12 residues. Trimming stripped 2 bases from V and 8 bases from J, with 9 bases between. The CDR3 protein is CASSETHKGYTF. The DNA for the CDR3 is TGTGCCAGCAGTGAAACCCACAAAGGCTACACCTTC.

The V call is TRBV28, the J call TRBJ2-3; TRBD2 aligns across 13 bases. Unmatched junction bases numbered 3, after V lost 6 bases and J lost 3 bases. This CDR3 is 15 amino acids long. Germline V lookup: CDR1 MDHEN, CDR2 SYDVKM. The DNA for the CDR3 is TGTGCCAGCAGGCGGACTAGCGGGAGAACAGATACGCAGTATTTT. Translated: CASRRTSGRTDTQYF. Looking up the rest from reference TRBV28 and TRBJ2-3 gives the full variable domain: DVKVTQSSRYLVKRTGEKVFLECVQDMDHENMFWYRQDPGLGLRLIYFSYDVKMKEKGDIPEGYSVSREKKERFSLILESASTNQTSMYLCASRRTSGRTDTQYFGPGTRLTVL.

The chain employs TRBV7-8 and TRBJ2-5; 8 bases match TRBD1. Looked up from germline, CDR1 is SGHVS and CDR2 is FQNEAQ. The CDR3 is 15 amino acids. V lost 5 bases, J lost 2 bases, and 7 bases stayed unmatched. CDR3 coding DNA: TGTGCCAGCAGCCTGGACAGGGCACTTCAAGAGACCCAGTACTTC. This encodes CASSLDRALQETQYF. Filled out from reference TRBV7-8 and TRBJ2-5, the complete variable domain reads GAGVSQSPRYKVAKRGQDVALRCDPISGHVSLFWYQQALGQGPEFLTYFQNEAQLDKSGLPSDRFFAERPEGSVSTLKIQRTQQEDSAVYLCASSLDRALQETQYFGPGTRLLVL.

On this clone: Its ends do not fully match the called genes, so a read error is possible. The chain employs TRBV4-1 and TRBJ2-7; 7 positions match TRBD1. CDR1 and CDR2 (germline): MGHRA, YSYEKL. CDR3 size: 15 residues. The chain's CDR3 is CASSPAWETGLKRDF. The DNA for the CDR3 is TGCGCCAGCAGCCCCGCATGGGAGACAGGGTTAAAGCGTGACTTC.

The rearrangement joins TRBV19 to TRBJ2-1; TRBD1 aligns across 10 bases. This CDR3 spans 15 amino acids. In germline, CDR1 is LNHDA, CDR2 SQIVND (reference sequence). V shed 2 bases and J 10 bases; nucleotides not matched to a gene: 8. Written as DNA, the CDR3 is TGTGCCAGTAGTATATCGGGACAGGGGATTGGGGAGCAGTTCTTC. Its translation: CASSISGQGIGEQFF.

This clone has only one observation. The gene calls are TRBV11-3 and TRBJ2-1, with 7 bases matching TRBD2. This CDR3 has 13 residues. Germline values: CDR1 SGHNT, CDR2 YENEEA. V lost 1 base, J lost 9 bases, and 3 bases stayed unmatched. The CDR3 coding sequence is TGTGCCAGCAGCTTAGGGGAGGGAATTGAGCAGTTCTTC. Its translation: CASSLGEGIEQFF.

CDR3 region: CAISDPGLGQETQYF. CDR3 nucleotides: TGTGCCATCAGTGACCCGGGACTAGGACAAGAGACCCAGTACTTC. V and J are TRBV10-3 and TRBJ2-5; 8 bases fit TRBD2. Germline V gene sequence: CDR1 ENHRY, CDR2 SYGVKD. The J segment lost 2 bases and the V segment lost 3 bases, leaving 5 bases of the junction unmatched. The CDR3 spans 15 residues.

The chain combines TRBV5-6 with TRBJ1-4; 9 bases are shared with TRBD1. The CDR3 extends over 15 amino acids. V dropped 0 bases and J dropped 8; count of bases not matched to a gene: 5. Per germline, CDR1 SGHDT and CDR2 YYEEEE. Here the CDR3 DNA reads TGTGCCAGCAGCTTGGTAGGGACAGGGAGAGAAAAACTGTTTTTT. It codes for CASSLVGTGREKLFF.

The chain is built from TRBV20-1 and TRBJ1-5; a weak D match, TRBD1 (5 bases). The CDR3 has 11 amino acids. V was shortened by 6 bases and J by 4 bases, with 7 bases between the two germline ends. Germline V gene sequence: CDR1 DFQATT, CDR2 SNEGSKA (reference sequence). The CDR3 loop reads CSAAGNQPQHF. CDR3 nucleotide sequence: TGCAGTGCCGCAGGGAATCAGCCCCAGCATTTT.

The genes are TRBV6-6 and TRBJ2-3; TRBD1 matches at 10 bases. Trimming took 4 bases from V and 4 from J; bases not matched to a gene: 2. This CDR3 region has 14 residues. Germline V gene data show CDR1 as MNHNY and CDR2 as SVGAGI (reference sequence). CDR3 sequence: CASSWDRGADTQYF. CDR3 DNA sequence: TGTGCCAGCAGTTGGGACAGGGGAGCAGATACGCAGTATTTT.